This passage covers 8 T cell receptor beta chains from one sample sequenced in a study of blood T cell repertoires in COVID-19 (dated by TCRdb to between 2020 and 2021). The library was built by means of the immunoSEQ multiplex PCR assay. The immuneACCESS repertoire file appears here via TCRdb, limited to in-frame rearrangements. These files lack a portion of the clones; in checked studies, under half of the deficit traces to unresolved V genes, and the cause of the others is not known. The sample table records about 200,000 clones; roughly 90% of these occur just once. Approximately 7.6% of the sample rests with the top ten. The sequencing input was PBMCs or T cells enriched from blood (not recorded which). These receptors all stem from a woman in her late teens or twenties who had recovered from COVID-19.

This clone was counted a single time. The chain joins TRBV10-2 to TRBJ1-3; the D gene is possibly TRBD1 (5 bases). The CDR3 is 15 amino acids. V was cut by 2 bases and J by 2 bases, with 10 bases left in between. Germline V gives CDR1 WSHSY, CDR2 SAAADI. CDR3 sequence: CASSERGTAGNTIYF. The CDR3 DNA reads TGCGCCAGCAGTGAGAGGGGTACAGCTGGAAACACCATATATTTT.

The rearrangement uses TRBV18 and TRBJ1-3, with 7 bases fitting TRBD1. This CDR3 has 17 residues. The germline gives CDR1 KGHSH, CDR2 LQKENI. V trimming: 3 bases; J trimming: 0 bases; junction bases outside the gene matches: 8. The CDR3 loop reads CASSPRDSRISGNTIYF. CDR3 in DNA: TGTGCCAGCTCACCCCGGGACAGCCGTATCTCTGGAAACACCATATATTTT. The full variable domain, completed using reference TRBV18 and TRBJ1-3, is NAGVMQNPRHLVRRRGQEARLRCSPMKGHSHVYWYRQLPEEGLKFMVYLQKENIIDESGMPKERFSAEFPKEGPSILRIQQVVRGDSAAYFCASSPRDSRISGNTIYFGEGSWLTVV.

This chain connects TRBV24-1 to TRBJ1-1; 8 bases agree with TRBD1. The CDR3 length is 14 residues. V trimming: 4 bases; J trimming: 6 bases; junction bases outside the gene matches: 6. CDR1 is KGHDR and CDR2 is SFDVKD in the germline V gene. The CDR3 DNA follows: TGTGCCACCAGTGACCCCCAGACAGGGGCTGAAGCTTTCTTT. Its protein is CATSDPQTGAEAFF.

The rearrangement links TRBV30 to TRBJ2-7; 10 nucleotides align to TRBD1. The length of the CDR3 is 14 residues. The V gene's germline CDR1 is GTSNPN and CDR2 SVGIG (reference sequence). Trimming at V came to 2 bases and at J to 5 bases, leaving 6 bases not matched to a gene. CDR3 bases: TGTGCCTGGAGTCCGACAGGGGGCCCCAACGAGCAGTACTTC. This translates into CAWSPTGGPNEQYF.

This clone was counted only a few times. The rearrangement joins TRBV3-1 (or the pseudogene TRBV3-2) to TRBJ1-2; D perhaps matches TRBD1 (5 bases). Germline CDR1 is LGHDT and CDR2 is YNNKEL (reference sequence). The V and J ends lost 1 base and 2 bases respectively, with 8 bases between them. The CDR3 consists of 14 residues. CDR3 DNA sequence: TGTGCCAGCAGCCAAGGCGGGACCAACTATGGCTACACCTTC. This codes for CASSQGGTNYGYTF.

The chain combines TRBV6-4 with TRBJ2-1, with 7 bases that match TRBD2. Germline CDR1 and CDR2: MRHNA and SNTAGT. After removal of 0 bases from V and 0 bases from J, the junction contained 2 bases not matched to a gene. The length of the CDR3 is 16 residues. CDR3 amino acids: CASSDSRTSSYNEQFF. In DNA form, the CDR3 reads TGTGCCAGCAGTGACTCGAGGACTAGCTCCTACAATGAGCAGTTCTTC.

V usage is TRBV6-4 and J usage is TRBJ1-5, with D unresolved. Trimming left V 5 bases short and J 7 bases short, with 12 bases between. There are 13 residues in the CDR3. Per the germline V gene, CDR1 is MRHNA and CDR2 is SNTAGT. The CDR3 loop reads CASSTMTGQPQHF. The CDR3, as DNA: TGTGCCAGCAGTACCATGACGGGGCAGCCCCAGCATTTT.

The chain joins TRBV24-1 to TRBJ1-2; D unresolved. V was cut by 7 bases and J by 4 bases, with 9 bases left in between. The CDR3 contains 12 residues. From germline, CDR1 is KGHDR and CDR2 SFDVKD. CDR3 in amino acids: CATSRGVYGYTF. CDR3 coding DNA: TGTGCCACCAGCCGCGGGGTCTATGGCTACACCTTC.